This TCR beta chain is drawn from a study of cytomegalovirus exposure and HLA in healthy donors. Study-level findings and limits: In vitro work confirmed that a few CMV-associated chains recognize CMV antigens. Analysis performed later found 16,951 TCR beta sequences associated with HLA alleles at 0.05 false discovery rate. Reports credit the classifier with highly specific, highly sensitive diagnosis of cytomegalovirus status.

Vbeta (60) and Jbeta (13) primers were used in the PCR. Data came from immunoSEQ multiplex PCR; TCRdb stores just in-frame clones and leaves some out. Its clone listing holds around 200,000 clones. Donors were nominally healthy when sampled, though unrecorded immune exposures were likely. CDR1 and CDR2 from the germline V gene are SEHNR and FQNEAQ (reference sequence). With 6 bases clipped from V and 5 bases from J, the junction kept 15 bases outside the gene matches. This CDR3 region has 17 residues. A word on this clone: Its antigen is currently unknown.

The V call is TRBV7-9, the J call TRBJ2-1, with 8 bases identical to TRBD2. The receptor was derived from a woman under 30 in good health and CMV-seropositive. Sequencing was carried out using PBMCs. CDR3 protein: CASSSSPKRESDNEQFF. CDR3 DNA: TGTGCCAGCAGTTCCTCCCCTAAGCGGGAGTCCGACAATGAGCAGTTCTTC.